A single sample is the source of the 14 T cell receptor beta chains below, sequenced in a study of blood T cell repertoires in COVID-19. Some clones are missing from TCRdb's copy, which holds only in-frame ones; the method was immunoSEQ multiplex PCR. The data hold around 150,000 clones, with roughly 83% observed a single time. The sequenced sample was PBMCs or T cells enriched from blood (not recorded which). These receptor sequences come from a woman in her sixties or seventies who had recovered from COVID-19.

The V and J genes are TRBV5-1 and TRBJ2-2; D may be TRBD1 (5 bases). The ends were cut back, 4 bases at V and 1 base at J, with 8 bases in the middle. CDR3 length: 14 amino acids. Germline CDR1 and CDR2: SGHRS and YFSETQ. DNA of the CDR3: TGCGCCAGCAGCCCTACAGGGAACACCGGGGAGCTGTTTTTT. Translating gives CASSPTGNTGELFF. Full variable domain (remainder filled in from reference TRBV5-1 and TRBJ2-2): KAGVTQTPRYLIKTRGQQVTLSCSPISGHRSVSWYQQTPGQGLQFLFEYFSETQRNKGNFPGRFSGRQFSNSRSEMNVSTLELGDSALYLCASSPTGNTGELFFGEGSRLTVL.

The genes are TRBV23-1 and TRBJ1-1, with D unresolved. TRBV23-1 is labeled an ORF, and its function is uncertain. V lost 3 bases, J lost 6 bases, and 20 bases lay in between. The CDR3 runs 16 residues. This CDR3 is CASSHPVAAEEAEAFF. CDR3 nucleotides: TGCGCCAGCAGTCACCCAGTGGCAGCGGAGGAGGCTGAAGCTTTCTTT.

The J gene is TRBJ2-2, the V gene TRBV7-9; 8 nucleotides agree with TRBD1. Germline CDR1 and CDR2: SEHNR and FQNEAQ (reference sequence). The CDR3 is 14 residues long. V was clipped by 6 bases and J by 7 bases; unmatched bases: 7. CDR3 sequence: CASRPGQGSGELFF. DNA of the CDR3: TGTGCCAGCAGACCCGGACAGGGAAGCGGGGAGCTGTTTTTT.

This chain joins TRBV10-3 and TRBJ2-5; D ambiguous. Trimming took 2 bases from V and 7 from J, leaving 8 bases between them. The CDR3 is 12 residues long. Germline V CDR1 and CDR2: ENHRY, SYGVKD. The CDR3 loop reads CAISETTGTQYF. The CDR3 region has the DNA TGTGCCATCAGTGAGACCACCGGGACCCAGTACTTC.

This clone was observed a few times. The chain carries TRBV2 and TRBJ1-5, with 8 bases fitting TRBD1. The CDR3 is 16 residues long. The J segment lost 3 bases and the V segment lost 5 bases, leaving 9 bases of the junction unmatched. Germline V gene lookup returns CDR1 SNHLY and CDR2 FYNNEI. The CDR3 loop is CASSLTWTGLNQPQHF. CDR3 DNA: TGTGCCAGCAGTCTTACGTGGACAGGGCTCAATCAGCCCCAGCATTTT.

The V call is TRBV5-1, the J call TRBJ1-3; D unresolved. The CDR3 sequence is 14 residues long. Trimming took off 0 bases at V and 2 bases at J, with 6 bases between the two ends. Germline lookup yields CDR1 SGHRS and CDR2 YFSETQ. CDR3: CASSLGSTGNTIYF. The CDR3 bases are TGCGCCAGCAGCTTGGGCTCTACTGGAAACACCATATATTTT.

The V and J genes are TRBV4-1 and TRBJ1-2; 8 nucleotides line up with TRBD1. The germline V gene has CDR1 MGHRA and CDR2 YSYEKL. The CDR3 has 15 amino acids. V was pared by 0 bases and J by 2 bases, with 2 bases of the junction left unmatched. The CDR3 reads CASSQDNRGNYGYTF. In nucleotides, the CDR3 is TGCGCCAGCAGCCAAGATAACAGGGGGAACTATGGCTACACCTTC.

The V and J genes are TRBV6-5 and TRBJ2-1; 11 positions agree with TRBD2. Losses at the gene ends were 10 bases for V and 11 bases for J; bases not matched to a gene: 10. This CDR3 has 13 residues. Germline loops: CDR1 MNHEY, CDR2 SVGAGI. DNA of the CDR3: TGTGCCACTACCGGGACTAGCGGAAATAAGCAGTTCTTC. Amino acid sequence: CATTGTSGNKQFF.

The genes are TRBV19 and TRBJ2-7; TRBD2 is a possible D gene (7 bases). The germline V and J ends were trimmed by 4 bases and 2 bases, with 21 bases remaining between them. The germline CDR1 and CDR2 sequences are LNHDA and SQIVND (reference sequence). There are 17 residues in the CDR3. CDR3 in amino acids: CASSNRMVGGATYEQYF. CDR3 coding DNA: TGTGCCAGTAGTAATCGGATGGTGGGGGGGGCCACCTACGAGCAGTACTTC.

V and J are TRBV28 and TRBJ1-4; D ambiguous. The CDR3 loop spans 12 amino acids. Germline CDR1 is MDHEN and CDR2 is SYDVKM. Trimming shortened V by 5 bases and J by 8 bases, and 9 bases separated the two germline ends. This CDR3 reads CASSHFEEKLFF. CDR3 nucleotides: TGTGCCAGCAGTCACTTTGAGGAAAAACTGTTTTTT.

The chain combines TRBV6-5 with TRBJ1-5, with no clear D. V was pared by 6 bases and J by 0 bases, with 12 bases between. Germline V gene data show CDR1 as MNHEY and CDR2 as SVGAGI. CDR3 length: 15 residues. CDR3: CASSRENLSNQPQHF. The DNA for the CDR3 is TGTGCCAGCAGCCGTGAGAACCTTAGCAATCAGCCCCAGCATTTT.

J is TRBJ2-7 and V is TRBV7-3, with 7 nucleotides matching TRBD1. Germline V gives CDR1 SGHTA, CDR2 FQGTGA. J gave up 6 bases and V 1 base, and 3 bases lay outside the gene matches. The CDR3 runs to 13 residues. Here the CDR3 reads CASSLRQGGEQYF. The DNA of the CDR3 is TGTGCCAGCAGCTTAAGACAGGGCGGCGAGCAGTACTTC.

The rearrangement joins TRBV6-5 to TRBJ1-6; D is uncertain. V was clipped by 7 bases and J by 0 bases, with 7 bases between them. The CDR3 runs to 14 residues. Germline CDR1 and CDR2: MNHEY and SVGAGI. CDR3 in amino acids: CASMRSSYNSPLHF. CDR3 bases: TGTGCCAGCATGAGGAGCTCCTATAATTCACCCCTCCACTTT.

The rearrangement links TRBV5-6 to TRBJ2-2, with 7 bases identical to TRBD1. Germline values: CDR1 SGHDT, CDR2 YYEEEE. CDR3 length: 16 residues. V dropped 4 bases and J dropped 0; count of bases not matched to a gene: 6. CDR3 sequence reads: CASSRRTGANTGELFF. The CDR3 coding sequence is TGTGCCAGCAGCCGAAGGACAGGCGCGAACACCGGGGAGCTGTTTTTT.